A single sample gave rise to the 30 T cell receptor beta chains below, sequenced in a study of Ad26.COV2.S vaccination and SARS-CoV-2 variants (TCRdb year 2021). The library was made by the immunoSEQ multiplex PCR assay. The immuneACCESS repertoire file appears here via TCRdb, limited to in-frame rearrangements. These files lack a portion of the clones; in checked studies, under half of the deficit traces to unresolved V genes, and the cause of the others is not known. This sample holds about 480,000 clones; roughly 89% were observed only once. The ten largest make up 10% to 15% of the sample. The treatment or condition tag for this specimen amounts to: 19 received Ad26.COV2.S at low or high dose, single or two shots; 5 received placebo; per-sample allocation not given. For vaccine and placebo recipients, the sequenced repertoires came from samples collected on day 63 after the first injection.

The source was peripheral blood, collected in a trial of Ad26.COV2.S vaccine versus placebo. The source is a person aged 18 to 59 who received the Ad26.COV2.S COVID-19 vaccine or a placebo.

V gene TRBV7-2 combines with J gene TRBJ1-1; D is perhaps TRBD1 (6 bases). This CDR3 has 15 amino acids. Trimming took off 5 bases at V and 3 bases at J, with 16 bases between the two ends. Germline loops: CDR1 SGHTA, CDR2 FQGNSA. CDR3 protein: CASSPEGGRYTEAFF. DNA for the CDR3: TGTGCCAGCAGCCCGGAGGGGGGAAGGTACACTGAAGCTTTCTTT.

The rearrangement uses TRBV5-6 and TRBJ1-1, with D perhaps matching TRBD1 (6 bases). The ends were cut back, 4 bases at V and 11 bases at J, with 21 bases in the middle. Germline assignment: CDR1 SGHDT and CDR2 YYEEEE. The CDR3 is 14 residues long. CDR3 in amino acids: CASSRDPGGRLAFF. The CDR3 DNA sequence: TGTGCCAGCAGCCGTGACCCGGGGGGCCGTCTCGCTTTCTTT.

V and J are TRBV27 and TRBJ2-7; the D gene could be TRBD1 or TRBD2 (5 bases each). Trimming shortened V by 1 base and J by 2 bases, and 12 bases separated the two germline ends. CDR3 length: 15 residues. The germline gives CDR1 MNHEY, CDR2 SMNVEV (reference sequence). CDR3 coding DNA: TGTGCCAGCAGTTTATTGGGACGGGTGACCTACGAGCAGTACTTC. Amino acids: CASSLLGRVTYEQYF.

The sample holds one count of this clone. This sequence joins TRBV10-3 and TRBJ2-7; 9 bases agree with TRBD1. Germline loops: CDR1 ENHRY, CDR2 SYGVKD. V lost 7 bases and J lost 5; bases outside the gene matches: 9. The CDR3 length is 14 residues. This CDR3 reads CAIKDTGQGDEQYF. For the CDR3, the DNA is TGTGCCATCAAGGATACGGGACAGGGTGACGAGCAGTACTTC.

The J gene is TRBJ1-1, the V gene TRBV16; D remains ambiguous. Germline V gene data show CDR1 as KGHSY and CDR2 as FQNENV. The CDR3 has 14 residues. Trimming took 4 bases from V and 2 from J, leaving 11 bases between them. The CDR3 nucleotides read TGTGCCAGCAGCCGGAAAGGAGCCAACACTGAAGCTTTCTTT. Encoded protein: CASSRKGANTEAFF.

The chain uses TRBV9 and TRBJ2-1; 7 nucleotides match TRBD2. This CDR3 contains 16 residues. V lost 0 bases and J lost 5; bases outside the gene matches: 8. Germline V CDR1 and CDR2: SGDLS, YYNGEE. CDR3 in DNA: TGTGCCAGCAGCGTAGGCCCAGCGGGGTTGGACAATGAGCAGTTCTTC. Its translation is CASSVGPAGLDNEQFF.

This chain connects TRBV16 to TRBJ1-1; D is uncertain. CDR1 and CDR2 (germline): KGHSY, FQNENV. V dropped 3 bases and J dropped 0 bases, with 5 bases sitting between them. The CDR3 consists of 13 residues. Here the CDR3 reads CASSQRVNTEAFF. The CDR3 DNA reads TGTGCCAGCAGCCAGAGGGTGAACACTGAAGCTTTCTTT.

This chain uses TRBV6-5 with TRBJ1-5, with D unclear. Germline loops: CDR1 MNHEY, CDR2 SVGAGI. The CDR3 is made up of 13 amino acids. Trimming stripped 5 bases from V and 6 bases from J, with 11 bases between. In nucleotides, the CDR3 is TGTGCCAGCAGTACGGTCCGAGGTCAGCCCCAGCATTTT. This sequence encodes CASSTVRGQPQHF.

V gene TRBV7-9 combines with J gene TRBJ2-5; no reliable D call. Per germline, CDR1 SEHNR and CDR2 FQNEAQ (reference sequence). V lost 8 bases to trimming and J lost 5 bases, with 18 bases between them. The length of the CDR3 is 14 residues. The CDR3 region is CASLARPPRETQYF. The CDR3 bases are TGTGCCAGCCTGGCCCGTCCCCCCAGGGAGACCCAGTACTTC.

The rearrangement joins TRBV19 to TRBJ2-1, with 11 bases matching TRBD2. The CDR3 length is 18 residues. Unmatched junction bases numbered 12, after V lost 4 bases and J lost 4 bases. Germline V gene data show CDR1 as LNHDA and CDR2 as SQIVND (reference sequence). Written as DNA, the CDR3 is TGTGCCAGTAGTAGGGGCGGCGGACTAGCGGGTATATACAATGAGCAGTTCTTC. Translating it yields CASSRGGGLAGIYNEQFF.

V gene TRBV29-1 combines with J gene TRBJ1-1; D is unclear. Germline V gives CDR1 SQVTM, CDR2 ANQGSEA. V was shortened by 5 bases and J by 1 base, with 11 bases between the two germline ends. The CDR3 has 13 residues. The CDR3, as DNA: TGCAGCGTTTCCGCGGGAGGGAACACTGAAGCTTTCTTT. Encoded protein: CSVSAGGNTEAFF. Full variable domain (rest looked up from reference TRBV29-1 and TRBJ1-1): SAVISQKPSRDICQRGTSLTIQCQVDSQVTMMFWYRQQPGQSLTLIATANQGSEATYESGFVIDKFPISRPNLTFSTLTVSNMSPEDSSIYLCSVSAGGNTEAFFGQGTRLTVV.

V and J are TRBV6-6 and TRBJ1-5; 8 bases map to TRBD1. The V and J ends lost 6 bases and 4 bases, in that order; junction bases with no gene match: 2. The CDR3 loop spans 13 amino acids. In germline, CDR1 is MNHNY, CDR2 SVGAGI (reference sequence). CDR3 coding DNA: TGTGCCAGCAGGGACAGGGAGAATCAGCCCCAGCATTTT. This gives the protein CASRDRENQPQHF.

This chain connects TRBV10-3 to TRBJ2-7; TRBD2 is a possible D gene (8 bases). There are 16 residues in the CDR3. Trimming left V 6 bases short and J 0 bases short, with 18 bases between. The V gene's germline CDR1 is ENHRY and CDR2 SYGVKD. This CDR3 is CAIRGTVLADSYEQYF. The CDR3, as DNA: TGTGCCATCAGAGGGACAGTACTAGCGGACTCCTACGAGCAGTACTTC.

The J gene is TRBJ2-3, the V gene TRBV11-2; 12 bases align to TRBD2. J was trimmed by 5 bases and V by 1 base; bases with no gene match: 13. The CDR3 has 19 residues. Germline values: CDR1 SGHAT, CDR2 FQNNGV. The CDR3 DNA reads TGTGCCAGCAGCTTAGGGTTGGGGCTAGCGGGAGGGTGGAAAGATACGCAGTATTTT. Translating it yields CASSLGLGLAGGWKDTQYF.

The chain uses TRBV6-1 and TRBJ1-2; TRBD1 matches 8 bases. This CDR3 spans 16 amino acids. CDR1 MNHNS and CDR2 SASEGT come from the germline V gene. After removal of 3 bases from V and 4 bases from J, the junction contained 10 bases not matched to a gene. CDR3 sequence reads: CASSEVPGGDAYGYTF. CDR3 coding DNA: TGTGCCAGCAGTGAGGTCCCAGGGGGCGATGCCTATGGCTACACCTTC.

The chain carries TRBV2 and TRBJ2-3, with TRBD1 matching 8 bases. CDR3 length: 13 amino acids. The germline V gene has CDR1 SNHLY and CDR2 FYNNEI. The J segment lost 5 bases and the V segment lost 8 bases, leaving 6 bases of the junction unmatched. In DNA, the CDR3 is TGTGCCAGCCCGGACAGGGTTGAAGATACGCAGTATTTT. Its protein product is CASPDRVEDTQYF. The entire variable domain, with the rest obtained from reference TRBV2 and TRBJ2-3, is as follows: EPEVTQTPSHQVTQMGQEVILRCVPISNHLYFYWYRQILGQKVEFLVSFYNNEISEKSEIFDDQFSVERPDGSNFTLKIRSTKLEDSAMYFCASPDRVEDTQYFGPGTRLTVL.

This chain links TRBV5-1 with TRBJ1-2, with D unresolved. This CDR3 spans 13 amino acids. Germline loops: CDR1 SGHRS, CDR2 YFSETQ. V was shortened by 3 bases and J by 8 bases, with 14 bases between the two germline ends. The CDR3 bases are TGCGCCAGCAGCTGGGTCGAGGAGGGCGGCTACACCTTC. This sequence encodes CASSWVEEGGYTF. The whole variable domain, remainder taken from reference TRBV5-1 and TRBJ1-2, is KAGVTQTPRYLIKTRGQQVTLSCSPISGHRSVSWYQQTPGQGLQFLFEYFSETQRNKGNFPGRFSGRQFSNSRSEMNVSTLELGDSALYLCASSWVEEGGYTFGSGTRLTVV.

CDR3 in DNA: TGTGCCAGCAGCTATGGGGACAGGGAGGAGCCCCAGCATTTT. It codes for CASSYGDREEPQHF. The chain has TRBV7-3 and TRBJ1-5, with 9 bases lining up with TRBD1. The CDR3 runs to 14 residues. V lost 4 bases to trimming and J lost 8 bases; unmatched junction nucleotides: 6. Looked up from germline, CDR1 is SGHTA and CDR2 is FQGTGA.

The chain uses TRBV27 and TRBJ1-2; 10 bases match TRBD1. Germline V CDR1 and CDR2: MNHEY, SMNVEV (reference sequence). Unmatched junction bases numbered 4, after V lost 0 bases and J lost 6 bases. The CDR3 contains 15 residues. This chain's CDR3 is CASSLSGGTGDGYTF. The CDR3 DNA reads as TGTGCCAGCAGTTTATCGGGCGGGACAGGGGATGGCTACACCTTC.

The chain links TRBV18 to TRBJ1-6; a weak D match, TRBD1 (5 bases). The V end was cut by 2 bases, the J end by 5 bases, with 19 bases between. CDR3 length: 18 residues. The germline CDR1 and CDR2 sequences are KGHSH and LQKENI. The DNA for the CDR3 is TGTGCCAGCTCACCATTCGCAGGGAAGGTTTCCAATAATTCACCCCTCCACTTT. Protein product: CASSPFAGKVSNNSPLHF.

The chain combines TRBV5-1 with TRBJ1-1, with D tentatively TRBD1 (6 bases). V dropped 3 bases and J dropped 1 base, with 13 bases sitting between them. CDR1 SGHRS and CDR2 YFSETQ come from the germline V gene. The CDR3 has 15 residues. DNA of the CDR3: TGCGCCAGCAGCTCGCAACAGGGAACGAACACTGAAGCTTTCTTT. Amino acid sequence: CASSSQQGTNTEAFF. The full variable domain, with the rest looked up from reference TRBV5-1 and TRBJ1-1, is KAGVTQTPRYLIKTRGQQVTLSCSPISGHRSVSWYQQTPGQGLQFLFEYFSETQRNKGNFPGRFSGRQFSNSRSEMNVSTLELGDSALYLCASSSQQGTNTEAFFGQGTRLTVV.

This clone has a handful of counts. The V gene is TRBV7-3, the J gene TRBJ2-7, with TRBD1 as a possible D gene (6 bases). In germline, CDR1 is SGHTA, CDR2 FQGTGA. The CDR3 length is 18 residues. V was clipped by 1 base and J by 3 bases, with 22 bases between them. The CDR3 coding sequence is TGTGCCAGCAGCTTAAGAGGCATTGGGTCAGGGGCCCACTACGAGCAGTACTTC. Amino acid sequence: CASSLRGIGSGAHYEQYF.

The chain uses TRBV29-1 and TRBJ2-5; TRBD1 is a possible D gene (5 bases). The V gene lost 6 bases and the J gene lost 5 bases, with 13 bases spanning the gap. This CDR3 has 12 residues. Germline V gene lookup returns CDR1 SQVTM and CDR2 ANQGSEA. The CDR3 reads CSVRQSGETQYF. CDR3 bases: TGCAGCGTCAGACAGTCCGGGGAGACCCAGTACTTC.

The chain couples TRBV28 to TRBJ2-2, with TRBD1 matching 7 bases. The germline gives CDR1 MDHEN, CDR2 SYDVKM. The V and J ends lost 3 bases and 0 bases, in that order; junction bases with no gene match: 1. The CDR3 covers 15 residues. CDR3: CASSFGTANTGELFF. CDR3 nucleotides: TGTGCCAGCAGTTTCGGGACAGCGAACACCGGGGAGCTGTTTTTT.

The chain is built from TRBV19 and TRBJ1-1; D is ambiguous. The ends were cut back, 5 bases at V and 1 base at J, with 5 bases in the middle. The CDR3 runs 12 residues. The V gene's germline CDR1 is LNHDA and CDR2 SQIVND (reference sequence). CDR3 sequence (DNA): TGTGCCAGTAGTTCGGGGAACACTGAAGCTTTCTTT. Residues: CASSSGNTEAFF.

This CDR3 is CASSEGRLAGGEQYF. DNA of the CDR3: TGTGCCAGCAGTGAAGGCCGACTAGCGGGAGGCGAGCAGTACTTC. This chain connects TRBV25-1 to TRBJ2-7; 13 bases are shared with TRBD2. CDR3 length: 15 amino acids. Unmatched junction bases numbered 4, after V lost 2 bases and J lost 6 bases. The V gene's germline CDR1 is MGHDK and CDR2 SYGVNS.

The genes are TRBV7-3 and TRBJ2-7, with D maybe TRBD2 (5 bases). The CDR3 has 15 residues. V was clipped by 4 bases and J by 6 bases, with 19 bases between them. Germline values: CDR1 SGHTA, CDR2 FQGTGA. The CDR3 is CASSSTGNRVTEQYF. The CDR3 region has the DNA TGTGCCAGCAGCTCCACGGGGAACCGAGTTACCGAGCAGTACTTC.

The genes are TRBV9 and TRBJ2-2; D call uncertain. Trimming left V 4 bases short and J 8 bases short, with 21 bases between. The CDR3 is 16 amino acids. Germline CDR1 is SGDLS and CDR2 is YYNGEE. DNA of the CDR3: TGTGCCAGCAGCACCCGTTTTGGCGGCGCGTATGGGGAGCTGTTTTTT. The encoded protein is CASSTRFGGAYGELFF.

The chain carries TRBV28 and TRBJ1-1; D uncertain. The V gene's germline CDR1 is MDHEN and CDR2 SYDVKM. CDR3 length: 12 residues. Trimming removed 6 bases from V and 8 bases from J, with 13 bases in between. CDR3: CASSRAAREAFF. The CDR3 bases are TGTGCCAGCAGCCGTGCGGCCAGGGAAGCTTTCTTT.

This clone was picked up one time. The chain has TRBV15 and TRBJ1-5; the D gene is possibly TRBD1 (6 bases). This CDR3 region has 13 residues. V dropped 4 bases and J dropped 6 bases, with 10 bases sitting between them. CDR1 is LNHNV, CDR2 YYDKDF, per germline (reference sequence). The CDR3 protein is CATSIRGGQPQHF. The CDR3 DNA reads TGTGCCACCAGCATCAGAGGGGGTCAGCCCCAGCATTTT.